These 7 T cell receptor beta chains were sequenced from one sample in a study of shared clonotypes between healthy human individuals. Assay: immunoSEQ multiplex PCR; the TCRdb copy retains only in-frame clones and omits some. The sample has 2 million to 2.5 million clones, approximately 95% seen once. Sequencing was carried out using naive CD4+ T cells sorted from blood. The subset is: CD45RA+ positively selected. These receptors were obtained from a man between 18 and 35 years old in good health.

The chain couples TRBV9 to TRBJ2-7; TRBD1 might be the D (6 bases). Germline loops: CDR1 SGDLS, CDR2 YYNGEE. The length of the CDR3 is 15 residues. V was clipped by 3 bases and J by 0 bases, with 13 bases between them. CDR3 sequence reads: CASSAKQGSSYEQYF. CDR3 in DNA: TGTGCCAGCAGCGCGAAACAGGGAAGCTCCTACGAGCAGTACTTC. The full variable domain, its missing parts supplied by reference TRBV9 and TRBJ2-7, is DSGVTQTPKHLITATGQRVTLRCSPRSGDLSVYWYQQSLDQGLQFLIQYYNGEERAKGNILERFSAQQFPDLHSELNLSSLELGDSALYFCASSAKQGSSYEQYFGPGTRLTVT.

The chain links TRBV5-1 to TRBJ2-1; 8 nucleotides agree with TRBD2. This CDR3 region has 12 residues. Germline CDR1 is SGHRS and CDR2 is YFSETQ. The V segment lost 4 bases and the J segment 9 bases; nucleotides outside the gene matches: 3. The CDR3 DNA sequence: TGCGCCAGCAGCGCGGGACTAGTTGAGCAGTTCTTC. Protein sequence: CASSAGLVEQFF.

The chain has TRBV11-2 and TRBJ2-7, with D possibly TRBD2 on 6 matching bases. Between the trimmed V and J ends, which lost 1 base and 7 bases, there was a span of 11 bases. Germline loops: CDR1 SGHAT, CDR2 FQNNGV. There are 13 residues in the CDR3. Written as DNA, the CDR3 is TGTGCCAGCAGCTTAGGCGGGGATATGGAGCAGTACTTC. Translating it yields CASSLGGDMEQYF.

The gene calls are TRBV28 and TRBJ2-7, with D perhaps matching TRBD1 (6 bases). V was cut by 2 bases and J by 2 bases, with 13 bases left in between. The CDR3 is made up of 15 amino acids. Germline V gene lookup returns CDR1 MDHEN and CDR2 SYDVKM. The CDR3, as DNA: TGTGCCAGCAGTTTAAGCCAGGGGAATGCCTACGAGCAGTACTTC. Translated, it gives CASSLSQGNAYEQYF.

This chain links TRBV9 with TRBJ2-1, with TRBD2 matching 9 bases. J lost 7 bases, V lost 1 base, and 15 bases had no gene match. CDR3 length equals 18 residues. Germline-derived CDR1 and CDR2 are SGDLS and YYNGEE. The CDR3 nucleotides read TGTGCCAGCAGCGTACGCGCTGCGGGGGGGCCCTCGGGAAATGAGCAGTTCTTC. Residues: CASSVRAAGGPSGNEQFF.

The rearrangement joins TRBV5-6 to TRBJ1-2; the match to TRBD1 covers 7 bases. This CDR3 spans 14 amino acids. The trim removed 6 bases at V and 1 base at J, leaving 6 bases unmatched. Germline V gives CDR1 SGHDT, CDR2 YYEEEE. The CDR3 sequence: CASNPSGGNYGYTF. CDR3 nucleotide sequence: TGTGCCAGCAACCCGTCAGGGGGTAACTATGGCTACACCTTC.

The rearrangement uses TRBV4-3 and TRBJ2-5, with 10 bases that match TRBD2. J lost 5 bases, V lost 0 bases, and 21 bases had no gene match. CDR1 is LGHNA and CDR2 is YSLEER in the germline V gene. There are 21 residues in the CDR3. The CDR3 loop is CASSQEMGEILAGTSQETQYF. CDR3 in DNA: TGCGCCAGCAGCCAAGAGATGGGGGAAATACTAGCGGGAACGTCGCAGGAGACCCAGTACTTC.